This T cell receptor beta chain came from a study of PD-L1 blockade in urothelial cancer. Whole-study context: Males with bladder-origin urothelial cancer constituted about nine tenths of the roughly 30 patients. Findings of the study overall: Where pretreatment blood TCR clonality fell below the median, better survival was predicted.

Clones were sequenced by immunoSEQ multiplex PCR, and TCRdb holds only the in-frame ones, with some missing. Of about 45,000 clones in the sample, roughly four fifths were seen once. Notes on this clone: Antigen specificity is unknown.

The time point here: peripheral blood 6 weeks after treatment start. The patients had locally advanced or metastatic urothelial carcinoma. Germline-derived CDR1 and CDR2 are KGHSH and LQKENI. The ends were cut back, 0 bases at V and 11 bases at J, with 20 bases in the middle. The CDR3 consists of 15 residues. The TCR originated in a man aged 60 to 69 with urothelial cancer. Specimen: PBMCs, collected around atezolizumab (anti-PD-L1) treatment. The genes are TRBV18 and TRBJ2-7, with a tentative D call TRBD1 (5 bases). CDR3 sequence reads: CASSPPPSSTALKYF. The CDR3 nucleotides are TGTGCCAGCTCACCACCCCCATCCTCGACAGCCCTAAAGTACTTC.